This TCR beta chain is drawn from a study of PD-L1 blockade in urothelial cancer. CDR1 SNHLY and CDR2 FYNNEI come from the germline V gene. V trimming: 7 bases; J trimming: 5 bases; junction bases outside the gene matches: 8. The CDR3 totals 16 residues. Method: immunoSEQ multiplex PCR; TCRdb's copy keeps in-frame clones and lacks some. Of more than 85,000 clones listed, about nine tenths are singletons. Time point: pretreatment peripheral blood. Source: PBMCs, taken around atezolizumab (anti-PD-L1) treatment. The rearrangement links TRBV2 to TRBJ1-6; 10 bases align to TRBD1. The origin of this receptor is a man aged 55 to 70 with urothelial cancer. This CDR3 reads CASTLTGGINNSPLHF. The CDR3 DNA is TGTGCCAGCACCTTGACAGGGGGCATCAATAATTCACCCCTCCACTTT. The full variable domain, with the rest looked up from reference TRBV2 and TRBJ1-6, is EPEVTQTPSHQVTQMGQEVILRCVPISNHLYFYWYRQILGQKVEFLVSFYNNEISEKSEIFDDQFSVERPDGSNFTLKIRSTKLEDSAMYFCASTLTGGINNSPLHFGNGTRLTVT.